A selection of T cell receptor beta chains follows, all from one sample in a study of type 1 and type 2 diabetes patients. Each CDR3 protein is one row after TCRdb ran MiXCR on the multiplex PCR reads. The sample lists 250,000 or so distinct CDR3 sequences, roughly 50% occurring once. Material for sequencing was peripheral blood mononuclear cells (PBMCs). These receptors originate from a man aged 18 to 29 with type 2 diabetes. The CDR3 runs from the conserved cysteine through the conserved F or W.

v_call	j_call	cdr3_aa
TRBV7-2	TRBJ2-2	CASTVKIGELFF
TRBV6-1	TRBJ2-3	CASNWGRTDTQYF
TRBV5-1	TRBJ2-1	CASRVSTGSSYNEQFF
TRBV2	TRBJ2-1	CASSDAAGTPSYNEQFF
TRBV20-1	TRBJ2-3	CSARGTGVTDTQYF
TRBV9	TRBJ2-6	CASSQSRSGANVLTF
TRBV5-1	TRBJ1-1	CASSLIGQGFVVFRGTEAFF
TRBV2	TRBJ1-1	CASTSDGSTEAFF
TRBV30	TRBJ1-1	CAWSVWRRNTEAFF
TRBV13	TRBJ1-2	CASRGQGVGYTF
TRBV12-3/TRBV12-4	TRBJ2-1	CASSPIRREQFF
TRBV6-5	TRBJ2-5	CASSVVGGSQETQYF
TRBV30	TRBJ1-2	CAWSVGTPNGYTF
TRBV7-3	TRBJ2-5	CASSNTGTGGGGTQYF
TRBV2	TRBJ2-2	CASGGQWNTGELFF
TRBV7-2	TRBJ2-1	CASSLATQGFNEQFF
TRBV24-1	TRBJ2-5	CATSDDRGPSIETQYF
TRBV19	TRBJ1-2	CASSVTGTAGYTF
TRBV12-3/TRBV12-4	TRBJ2-7	CASSLGPGRYEQYF
TRBV12-3/TRBV12-4	TRBJ2-1	CASSSGQGNEQFF
TRBV5-1	TRBJ1-1	CASSPNQNTNTEAFF
TRBV13	TRBJ2-6	CASSLFRGGANVLTF
TRBV20-1	TRBJ1-6	CSARDLPGNHNTPLHF
TRBV7-2	TRBJ2-3	CASSSAILAPPPDTQYF
TRBV7-3	TRBJ1-1	CASRIGDLGAFF
TRBV19	TRBJ1-1	CASSVRIGFGNTEAFF
TRBV15	TRBJ1-5	CATSRAGGSNQPQHF
TRBV7-8	TRBJ2-5	CASSQGTGRQETQYF
TRBV5-1	TRBJ2-7	CASRQWGTYEQYF
TRBV19	TRBJ1-2	CASSTGQAAEVGGYTF
TRBV15	TRBJ2-7	CATSRGSGQSIYEQYF
TRBV4-1	TRBJ2-2	CASSHTSGTGELFF
TRBV29-1	TRBJ1-1	CSVGTPGLGAFF
TRBV2	TRBJ2-2	CASSPGTGTYTGELFF
TRBV7-6	TRBJ1-2	CASSSTGGEGYTF